This T cell receptor beta chain was documented in a study of identical twins. Study observations and caveats: Excess twin sharing in beta out-of-frame sequences was weaker. High-abundance cord blood beta clonotypes had fewer insertions; memory repertoires showed none.

Healthy Caucasian individuals made up all the donors. Many counts were recorded for this clonotype. As yet, its antigen is unknown. One end of the junction does not line up with germline, which may come from a read error. Germline CDR1 and CDR2: SGHRS and YFSETQ. The CDR3 is made up of 12 amino acids. TCRdb fed the 5' RACE reads into MiXCR, producing one record per CDR3 protein. In the table there are hundreds of thousands of distinct CDR3 sequences, around 6.1% of which are singletons. The TCR comes from a man aged 18 to 29 in good health. The sequenced sample consisted of naive T cells sorted from blood. V and J are TRBV5-1 and TRBJ2-1, with D possibly matching TRBD1 (6 bases). The CDR3: CASSPTGNEQFF. Written as DNA, the CDR3 is TGTGCCAGCAGTCCAACAGGGAATGAGCAGTTCTTC.